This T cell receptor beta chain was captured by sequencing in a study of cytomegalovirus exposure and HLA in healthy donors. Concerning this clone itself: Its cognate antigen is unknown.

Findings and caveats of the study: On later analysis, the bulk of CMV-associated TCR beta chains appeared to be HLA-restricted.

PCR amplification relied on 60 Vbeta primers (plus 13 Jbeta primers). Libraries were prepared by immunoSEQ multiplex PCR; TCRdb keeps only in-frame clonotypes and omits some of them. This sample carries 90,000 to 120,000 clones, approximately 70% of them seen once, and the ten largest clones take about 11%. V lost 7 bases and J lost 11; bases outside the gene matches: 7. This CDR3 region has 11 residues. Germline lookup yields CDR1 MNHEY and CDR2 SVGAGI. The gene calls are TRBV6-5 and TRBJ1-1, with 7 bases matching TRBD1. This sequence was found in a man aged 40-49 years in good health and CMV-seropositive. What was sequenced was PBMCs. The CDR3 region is CASKTGTNAFF. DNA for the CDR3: TGTGCCAGCAAGACAGGGACCAACGCTTTCTTT.